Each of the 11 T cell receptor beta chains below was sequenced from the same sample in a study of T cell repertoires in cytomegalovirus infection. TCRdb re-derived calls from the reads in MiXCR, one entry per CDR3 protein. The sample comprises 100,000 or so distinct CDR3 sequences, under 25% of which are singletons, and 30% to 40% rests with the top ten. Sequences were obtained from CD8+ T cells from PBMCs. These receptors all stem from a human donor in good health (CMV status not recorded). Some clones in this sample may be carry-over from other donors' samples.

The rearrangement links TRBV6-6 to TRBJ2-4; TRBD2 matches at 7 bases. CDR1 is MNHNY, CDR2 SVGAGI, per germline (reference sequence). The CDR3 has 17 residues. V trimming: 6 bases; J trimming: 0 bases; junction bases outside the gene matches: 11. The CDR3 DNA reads TGTGCCAGCAGGGGTCGACGGGAGGAGCTAGCCAAAAACATTCAGTACTTC. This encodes CASRGRREELAKNIQYF.

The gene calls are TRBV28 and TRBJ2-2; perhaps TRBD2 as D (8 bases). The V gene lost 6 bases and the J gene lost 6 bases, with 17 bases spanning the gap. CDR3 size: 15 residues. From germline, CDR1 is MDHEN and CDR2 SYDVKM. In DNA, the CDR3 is TGTGCCAGCAGCACGGACAGGCGGGGGGCCGGGGAGCTGTTTTTT. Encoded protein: CASSTDRRGAGELFF.

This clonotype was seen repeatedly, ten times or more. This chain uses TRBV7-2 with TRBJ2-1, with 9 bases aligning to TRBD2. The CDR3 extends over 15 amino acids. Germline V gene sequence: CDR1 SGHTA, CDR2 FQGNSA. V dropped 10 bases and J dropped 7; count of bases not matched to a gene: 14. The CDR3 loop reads CATRGAGGNINEQFF. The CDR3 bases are TGTGCCACCCGGGGAGCGGGAGGAAACATAAATGAGCAGTTCTTC.

CDR3: CASSDDTNTEAFF. The CDR3 DNA is TGTGCCAGCAGTGATGACACTAACACTGAAGCTTTCTTT. The chain uses TRBV12-3 or TRBV12-4 and TRBJ1-1; D not resolved. Trimming took off 5 bases at V and 2 bases at J, with 9 bases between the two ends. There are 13 residues in the CDR3.

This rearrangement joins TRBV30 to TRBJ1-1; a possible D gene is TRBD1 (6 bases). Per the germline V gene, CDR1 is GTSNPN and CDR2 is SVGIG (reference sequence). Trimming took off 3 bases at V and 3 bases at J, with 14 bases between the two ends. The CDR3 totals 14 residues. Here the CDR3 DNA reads TGTGCCTGGAGATCAGGGGTGGGGTACACTGAAGCTTTCTTT. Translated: CAWRSGVGYTEAFF.

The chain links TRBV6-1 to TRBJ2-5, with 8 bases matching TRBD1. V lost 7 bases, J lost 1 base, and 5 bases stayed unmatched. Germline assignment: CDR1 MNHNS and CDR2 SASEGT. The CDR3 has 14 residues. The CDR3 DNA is TGTGCCAGCACCGTTGACAGGGGCCAAGAGACCCAGTACTTC. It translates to CASTVDRGQETQYF.

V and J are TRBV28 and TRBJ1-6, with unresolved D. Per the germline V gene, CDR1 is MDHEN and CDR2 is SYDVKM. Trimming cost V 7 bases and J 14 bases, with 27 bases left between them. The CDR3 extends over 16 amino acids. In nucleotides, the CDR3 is TGTGCCAGCAACACTGCCGGCGGGCCCCCGGGAGGATCCCTCCACTTT. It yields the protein CASNTAGGPPGGSLHF.

The CDR3 DNA is TGTGCCTGGAACCCAACAGGGGCTGGGGGTGAAGCTTTCTTT. It specifies CAWNPTGAGGEAFF. The J gene is TRBJ1-1, the V gene TRBV30, with 7 bases matching TRBD1. Germline CDR1 reads GTSNPN; CDR2 reads SVGIG (reference sequence). J was trimmed by 7 bases and V by 4 bases; bases with no gene match: 12. The CDR3 is 14 residues long.

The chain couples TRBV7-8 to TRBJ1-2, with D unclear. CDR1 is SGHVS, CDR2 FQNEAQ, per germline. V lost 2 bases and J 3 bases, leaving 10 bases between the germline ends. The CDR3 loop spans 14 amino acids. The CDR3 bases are TGTGCCAGCAGCTTACAGGACGGGGACTATGGCTACACCTTC. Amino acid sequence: CASSLQDGDYGYTF.

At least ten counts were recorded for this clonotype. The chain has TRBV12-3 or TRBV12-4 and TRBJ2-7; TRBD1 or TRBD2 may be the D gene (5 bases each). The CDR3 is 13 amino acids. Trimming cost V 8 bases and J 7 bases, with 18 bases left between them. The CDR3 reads CASSQGHPGEQYF. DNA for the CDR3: TGTGCCAGCTCGCAGGGTCACCCGGGGGAGCAGTACTTC.

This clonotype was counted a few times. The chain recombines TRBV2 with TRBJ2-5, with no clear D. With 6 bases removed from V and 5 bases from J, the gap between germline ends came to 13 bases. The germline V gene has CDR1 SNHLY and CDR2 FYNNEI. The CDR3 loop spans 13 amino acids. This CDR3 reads CASSAGQVETQYF. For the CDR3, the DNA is TGTGCCAGCAGCGCCGGGCAGGTTGAGACCCAGTACTTC.